These 15 T cell receptor beta chains were all obtained from the same sample, sequenced in a study. TCRdb fed the 5' RACE reads into MiXCR, producing one record per CDR3 protein. The table records approximately 37,000 distinct CDR3 sequences, over 15% of them present only once. Sequencing used naive CD4+ T cells sorted from a lymph node. Regarding subset: naive CD4+ T cells, CD4+CD45RA+CD25-. Receptors originate from a female donor with breast cancer.

This clonotype was counted many times. This sequence joins TRBV20-1 and TRBJ1-6; D remains ambiguous. Germline V gene lookup returns CDR1 DFQATT and CDR2 SNEGSKA (reference sequence). V lost 3 bases to trimming and J lost 14 bases, with 11 bases between them. The CDR3 spans 11 residues. The DNA for the CDR3 is TGCAGTGCTAGGGTCCTCAAATCCCTCCACTTT. Translating gives CSARVLKSLHF.

This clonotype was seen ten or more times. The chain employs TRBV20-1 and TRBJ2-3, with 7 bases aligning to TRBD2. The trim removed 2 bases at V and 5 bases at J, leaving 13 bases unmatched. Per the germline V gene, CDR1 is DFQATT and CDR2 is SNEGSKA (reference sequence). This CDR3 is built from 16 residues. CDR3 bases: TGCAGTGCTAGACTACTCATGGGCGGGAGAGGAGATACGCAGTATTTT. Amino acids: CSARLLMGGRGDTQYF.

The chain links TRBV7-6 to TRBJ2-7; D is unresolved. CDR1 SGHVS and CDR2 FNYEAQ come from the germline V gene. V lost 4 bases and J 3 bases, leaving 10 bases between the germline ends. The CDR3 sequence is 13 residues long. The CDR3 protein is CASSSRPGYEQYF. CDR3 nucleotide sequence: TGTGCCAGCAGCTCCAGACCGGGCTACGAGCAGTACTTC.

This clonotype turned up a few times. This chain joins TRBV29-1 and TRBJ2-3, with 11 bases identical to TRBD2. In germline, CDR1 is SQVTM, CDR2 ANQGSEA. The junction had 11 bases not matched to a gene; V was cut back by 6 bases and J by 9 bases. This CDR3 is 14 amino acids long. This CDR3 is CSVLSLAGAGTQYF. The CDR3 DNA reads as TGCAGCGTACTCTCACTAGCGGGAGCCGGAACGCAGTATTTT.

In its sample, this clonotype was seen many times. This chain links TRBV20-1 with TRBJ1-1, with D tentatively TRBD1 (5 bases). V lost 5 bases to trimming and J lost 2 bases, with 9 bases between them. The CDR3 loop spans 12 amino acids. The germline CDR1 and CDR2 sequences are DFQATT and SNEGSKA (reference sequence). For the CDR3, the DNA is TGCAGTGCTCTGGGACCCAACACTGAAGCTTTCTTT. This encodes CSALGPNTEAFF.

The V and J genes are TRBV7-3 and TRBJ2-2; possibly TRBD2 for D (6 bases). The V gene's germline CDR1 is SGHTA and CDR2 FQGTGA. This CDR3 spans 14 amino acids. Trimming took off 4 bases at V and 4 bases at J, with 10 bases between the two ends. This CDR3 is CASSSTSGTGELFF. CDR3 coding DNA: TGTGCCAGCAGCTCGACTAGTGGCACCGGGGAGCTGTTTTTT.

The V call is TRBV11-3, the J call TRBJ2-6; unclear D gene. Trimming left V 5 bases short and J 0 bases short, with 8 bases between. Germline V CDR1 and CDR2: SGHNT, YENEEA. This CDR3 is built from 15 residues. The CDR3, as DNA: TGTGCCAGCAGCCAACGGAGCTCTGGGGCCAACGTCCTGACTTTC. Amino acids: CASSQRSSGANVLTF. The whole variable domain, remainder taken from reference TRBV11-3 and TRBJ2-6, is EAGVVQSPRYKIIEKKQPVAFWCNPISGHNTLYWYLQNLGQGPELLIRYENEEAVDDSQLPKDRFSAERLKGVDSTLKIQPAELGDSAVYLCASSQRSSGANVLTFGAGSRLTVL.

This clonotype was seen a few times. This sequence joins TRBV3-1 and TRBJ1-1; 7 bases line up with TRBD1. V lost 4 bases, J lost 10 bases, and 6 bases stayed unmatched. The CDR3 spans 12 residues. Germline CDR1 reads LGHDT; CDR2 reads YNNKEL (reference sequence). CDR3 residues: CASSPGGAGAFF. CDR3 coding DNA: TGTGCCAGCAGCCCAGGGGGGGCAGGAGCTTTCTTT.

This clonotype was observed a handful of times. The V and J genes are TRBV4-1 and TRBJ1-2, with D maybe TRBD1 (6 bases). Germline V lookup: CDR1 MGHRA, CDR2 YSYEKL. The V end was cut by 2 bases, the J end by 0 bases, with 16 bases between. The CDR3 sequence is 17 residues long. The CDR3 DNA follows: TGCGCCAGCAGCCAACCGGGGGGGGCCCTAGCTAACTATGGCTACACCTTC. Amino acids: CASSQPGGALANYGYTF.

This clonotype appeared many times. The rearrangement links TRBV6-6 to TRBJ2-2; TRBD1 matches 9 bases. The CDR3 sequence is 16 residues long. The V gene end was trimmed by 7 bases and the J gene end by 3 bases; junction bases not matched to a gene: 9. CDR1 is MNHNY, CDR2 SVGAGI, per germline (reference sequence). The CDR3: CASTSGTGSHTGELFF. The CDR3, as DNA: TGTGCCAGCACCTCCGGGACAGGGTCTCACACCGGGGAGCTGTTTTTT.

This clonotype was detected only a few times. V usage is TRBV5-6 and J usage is TRBJ2-7; 8 bases are shared with TRBD1. CDR1 SGHDT and CDR2 YYEEEE come from the germline V gene. The V segment lost 3 bases and the J segment 2 bases; nucleotides outside the gene matches: 10. The CDR3 is made up of 16 amino acids. The CDR3 DNA is TGTGCCAGCAGCTCGGTGAGGGCAGGGGGCGCCTACGAGCAGTACTTC. Its protein is CASSSVRAGGAYEQYF.

For this clonotype: The CDR3 end shows no conserved phenylalanine or tryptophan, and so a read error is likely. The chain is built from TRBV4-1 and TRBJ1-1; 7 bases are a match to TRBD1. Germline CDR1 MGHRA, CDR2 YSYEKL. This CDR3 has 15 residues. The CDR3 DNA follows: TGCGCCAGCAGCGATCTACAGGGGATGAACCCTGAAGCTTTCTTA. This translates into CASSDLQGMNPEAFL.

The chain carries TRBV7-8 and TRBJ1-2, with a tentative D call TRBD1 (6 bases). The CDR3 has 13 residues. The germline V gene encodes CDR1 SGHVS and CDR2 FQNEAQ. Trimming cost V 5 bases and J 7 bases, with 14 bases left between them. The CDR3 here is CASSPPGAIGYTF. As DNA, the CDR3 is TGTGCCAGCAGCCCCCCGGGGGCGATTGGCTACACCTTC.

The rearrangement joins TRBV7-3 to TRBJ2-2; the D gene could be TRBD1 or TRBD2 (5 bases each). The CDR3 covers 16 residues. Looked up from germline, CDR1 is SGHTA and CDR2 is FQGTGA. Trimming pared 5 bases from V and 0 bases from J, leaving 13 bases between. Here the CDR3 reads CASSPSGRPNTGELFF. CDR3 coding DNA: TGTGCCAGCAGCCCCTCGGGACGACCGAACACCGGGGAGCTGTTTTTT. Full variable domain (rest looked up from reference TRBV7-3 and TRBJ2-2): GAGVSQTPSNKVTEKGKYVELRCDPISGHTALYWYRQSLGQGPEFLIYFQGTGAADDSGLPNDRFFAVRPEGSVSTLKIQRTERGDSAVYLCASSPSGRPNTGELFFGEGSRLTVL.

Many counts were recorded for this clonotype. This rearrangement joins TRBV10-1 to TRBJ1-5; D is undetermined. In germline, CDR1 is WNHNN, CDR2 SYGVQD (reference sequence). The V and J ends lost 8 bases and 4 bases respectively, with 9 bases between them. The CDR3 runs 12 residues. The CDR3 protein is CASPRPNQPQHF. The CDR3 DNA follows: TGCGCCAGCCCCAGGCCTAATCAGCCCCAGCATTTT.